The 8 T cell receptor beta chains below come from one sample, sequenced in a study of immune evolution from preneoplasia to lung adenocarcinoma. TCRdb's table, derived via immunoSEQ multiplex PCR, lists solely in-frame clones and lacks some. This sample has 11,000 to 15,000 clones, with 80% found just once. Sequencing was done on a sample of FFPE minimally invasive lung adenocarcinoma tissue. The receptor set was obtained from a person aged 65-85 years with lung adenocarcinoma.

V is TRBV7-9 and J is TRBJ1-6, with D uncertain. Germline V CDR1 and CDR2: SEHNR, FQNEAQ (reference sequence). Trimming took 5 bases from V and 9 from J, leaving 23 bases between them. CDR3 length equals 17 residues. The CDR3 loop is CASSVRSGAPRGSPLHF. CDR3 sequence (DNA): TGTGCCAGCAGCGTAAGATCGGGTGCCCCAAGAGGTTCACCCCTCCACTTT. The whole variable domain, remainder taken from reference TRBV7-9 and TRBJ1-6, is DTGVSQNPRHKITKRGQNVTFRCDPISEHNRLYWYRQTLGQGPEFLTYFQNEAQLEKSRLLSDRFSAERPKGSFSTLEIQRTEQGDSAMYLCASSVRSGAPRGSPLHFGNGTRLTVT.

This clone was counted a single time. This rearrangement joins TRBV20-1 to TRBJ1-2; D might be TRBD1 (6 bases). This CDR3 spans 11 amino acids. Trimming shortened V by 0 bases and J by 8 bases, and 7 bases separated the two germline ends. Germline values: CDR1 DFQATT, CDR2 SNEGSKA (reference sequence). CDR3 DNA: TGCAGTGCTAGAGACAGGGGCGGCTACACCTTC. Its translation: CSARDRGGYTF.

J is TRBJ2-3 and V is TRBV27; TRBD2 matches 12 bases. With V trimmed by 5 bases and J by 10 bases, 7 bases remained unmatched. There are 14 residues in the CDR3. The germline V gene encodes CDR1 MNHEY and CDR2 SMNVEV (reference sequence). The CDR3 DNA sequence: TGTGCCAGCAGTCCAGGACTAGCGGGGTCATCGCAGTATTTT. As protein: CASSPGLAGSSQYF.

The chain couples TRBV4-1 to TRBJ1-1; maybe TRBD1 (5 bases). The germline CDR1 and CDR2 sequences are MGHRA and YSYEKL. The ends were cut back, 5 bases at V and 5 bases at J, with 15 bases in the middle. The CDR3 is 14 residues long. CDR3 nucleotide sequence: TGCGCCAGCAGCACAGAGGGGCAGAGGACTGAAGCTTTCTTT. Translating it yields CASSTEGQRTEAFF.

The genes are TRBV28 and TRBJ2-1; tentatively, D is TRBD1 or TRBD2 (5 bases each). There are 13 residues in the CDR3. CDR1 MDHEN and CDR2 SYDVKM come from the germline V gene. Trimming took off 2 bases at V and 9 bases at J, with 11 bases between the two ends. CDR3 sequence reads: CASSLQGRGEQFF. For the CDR3, the DNA is TGTGCCAGCAGTTTACAGGGACGGGGTGAGCAGTTCTTC.

This clone was seen only once. This chain connects TRBV9 to TRBJ2-5; a possible D gene is TRBD1 (6 bases). Germline assignment: CDR1 SGDLS and CDR2 YYNGEE. Trimming stripped 2 bases from V and 2 bases from J, with 13 bases between. The CDR3 extends over 15 amino acids. CDR3 loop: CASSVGTLAQETQYF. In DNA, the CDR3 is TGTGCCAGCAGCGTGGGGACACTGGCTCAAGAGACCCAGTACTTC.

CDR3 nucleotide sequence: TGTGCCAGTAGCCTAGCGGGAAACGCGAACACCGGGGAGCTGTTTTTT. Its protein is CASSLAGNANTGELFF. The chain links TRBV19 to TRBJ2-2; TRBD2 matches 9 bases. Germline-derived CDR1 and CDR2 are LNHDA and SQIVND (reference sequence). The CDR3 length is 16 residues. The V gene end was trimmed by 6 bases and the J gene end by 0 bases; junction bases not matched to a gene: 5.

The chain combines TRBV4-1 with TRBJ2-1; TRBD1 matches 7 bases. In germline, CDR1 is MGHRA, CDR2 YSYEKL. V lost 6 bases to trimming and J lost 5 bases; unmatched junction nucleotides: 7. The CDR3 runs to 14 residues. The CDR3 sequence is CASSPGTVDNEQFF. Here the CDR3 DNA reads TGCGCCAGCAGTCCCGGGACAGTGGACAATGAGCAGTTCTTC.